This T cell receptor (beta chain) was identified in a study of post-analysis software for immune sequencing data. The library was made from cDNA and included unique molecular identifiers. TCRdb processed the PCR reads anew with MiXCR; each CDR3 protein has one entry. The sample carries some 800,000 distinct CDR3 sequences, around 42% recorded once. For this clonotype: The antigen remains unidentified.

Study observations and caveats: Patients used several TRBV segments, including TRBV5-6, TRBV5-1 and TRBV20-1, more often than controls.

The CDR3 is made up of 15 amino acids. The germline CDR1 and CDR2 sequences are SQVTM and ANQGSEA. The ends were cut back, 5 bases at V and 1 base at J, with 15 bases in the middle. Sequencing was performed on blood. The receptor was isolated from a girl aged 10 to 17 with multiple sclerosis. This chain links TRBV29-1 with TRBJ1-3; D is undetermined. The CDR3, as DNA: TGCAGCGTTCTTATTGGGGATAGTTCTGGAAACACCATATATTTT. Translating it yields CSVLIGDSSGNTIYF.